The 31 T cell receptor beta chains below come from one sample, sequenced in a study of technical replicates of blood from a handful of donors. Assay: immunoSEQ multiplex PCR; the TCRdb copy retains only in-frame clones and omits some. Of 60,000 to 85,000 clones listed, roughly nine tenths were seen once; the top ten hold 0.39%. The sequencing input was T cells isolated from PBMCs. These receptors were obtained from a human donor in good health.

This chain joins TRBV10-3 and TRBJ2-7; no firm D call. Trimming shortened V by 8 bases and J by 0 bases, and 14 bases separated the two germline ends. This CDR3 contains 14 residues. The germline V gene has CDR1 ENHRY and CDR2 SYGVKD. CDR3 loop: CAIQPQVHSYEQYF. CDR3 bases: TGTGCCATCCAGCCCCAGGTTCACTCCTACGAGCAGTACTTC.

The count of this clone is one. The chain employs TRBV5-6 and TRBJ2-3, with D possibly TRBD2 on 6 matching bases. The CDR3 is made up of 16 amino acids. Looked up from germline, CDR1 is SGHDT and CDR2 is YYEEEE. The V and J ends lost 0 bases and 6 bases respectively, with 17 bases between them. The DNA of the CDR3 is TGTGCCAGCAGCTTGGCGGTGGGAGGCCTCCGGGATACGCAGTATTTT. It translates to CASSLAVGGLRDTQYF. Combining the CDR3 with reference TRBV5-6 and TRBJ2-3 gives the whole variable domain DAGVTQSPTHLIKTRGQQVTLRCSPKSGHDTVSWYQQALGQGPQFIFQYYEEEERQRGNFPDRFSGHQFPNYSSELNVNALLLGDSALYLCASSLAVGGLRDTQYFGPGTRLTVL.

The CDR3 DNA reads TGTGCCAGTAGTATAGATCGGGCGGGGGGGGCCGCCTACGAGCAGTACTTC. Protein sequence: CASSIDRAGGAAYEQYF. The chain uses TRBV19 and TRBJ2-7; 9 bases are shared with TRBD2. Losses at the gene ends were 0 bases for V and 2 bases for J; bases not matched to a gene: 8. CDR3 length: 17 amino acids. The germline CDR1 and CDR2 sequences are LNHDA and SQIVND (reference sequence).

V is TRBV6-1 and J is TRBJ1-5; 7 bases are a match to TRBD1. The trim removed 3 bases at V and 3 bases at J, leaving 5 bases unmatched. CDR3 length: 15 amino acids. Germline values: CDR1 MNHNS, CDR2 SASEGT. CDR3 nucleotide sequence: TGTGCCAGCAGTGATAACACAGGGGTCAATCAGCCCCAGCATTTT. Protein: CASSDNTGVNQPQHF.

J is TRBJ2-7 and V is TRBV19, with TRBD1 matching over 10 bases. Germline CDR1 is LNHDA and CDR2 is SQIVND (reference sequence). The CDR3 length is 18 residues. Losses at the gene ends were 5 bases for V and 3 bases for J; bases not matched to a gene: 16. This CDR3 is CASSLHPHLGTGDYEQYF. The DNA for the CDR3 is TGTGCCAGTAGTCTTCACCCCCACCTCGGGACAGGGGACTACGAGCAGTACTTC.

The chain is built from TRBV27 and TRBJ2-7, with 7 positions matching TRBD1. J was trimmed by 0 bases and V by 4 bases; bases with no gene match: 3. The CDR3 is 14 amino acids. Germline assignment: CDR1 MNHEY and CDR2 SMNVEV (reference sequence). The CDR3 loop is CASSWTGSSYEQYF. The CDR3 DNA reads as TGTGCCAGCAGTTGGACAGGATCCTCCTACGAGCAGTACTTC.

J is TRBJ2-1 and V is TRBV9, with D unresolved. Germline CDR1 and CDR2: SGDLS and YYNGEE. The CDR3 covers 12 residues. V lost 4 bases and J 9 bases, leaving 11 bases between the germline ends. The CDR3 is CASSLSQTEQFF. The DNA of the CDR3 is TGTGCCAGCAGCCTTAGCCAGACTGAGCAGTTCTTC.

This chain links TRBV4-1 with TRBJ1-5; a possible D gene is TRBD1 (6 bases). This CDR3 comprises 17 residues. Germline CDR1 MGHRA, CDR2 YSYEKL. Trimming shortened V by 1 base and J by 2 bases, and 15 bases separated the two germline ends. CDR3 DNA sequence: TGCGCCAGCAGCCAAGCTTTAGGGGGAAGTCGCAATCAGCCCCAGCATTTT. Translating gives CASSQALGGSRNQPQHF.

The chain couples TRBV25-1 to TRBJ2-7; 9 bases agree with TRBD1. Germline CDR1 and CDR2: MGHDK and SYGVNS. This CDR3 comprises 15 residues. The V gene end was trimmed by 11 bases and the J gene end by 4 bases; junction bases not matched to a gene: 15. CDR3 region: CAALAQGQGKYEQYF. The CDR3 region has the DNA TGTGCCGCCCTGGCCCAAGGACAGGGGAAATACGAGCAGTACTTC.

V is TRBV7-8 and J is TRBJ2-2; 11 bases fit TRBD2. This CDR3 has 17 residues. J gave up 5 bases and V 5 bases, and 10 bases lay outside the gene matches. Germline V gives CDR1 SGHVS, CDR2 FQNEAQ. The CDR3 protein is CASSLRLAGYRTGELFF. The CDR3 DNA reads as TGTGCCAGCAGCCTCCGACTAGCGGGGTATAGAACCGGGGAGCTGTTTTTT. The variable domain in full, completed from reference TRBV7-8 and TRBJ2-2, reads GAGVSQSPRYKVAKRGQDVALRCDPISGHVSLFWYQQALGQGPEFLTYFQNEAQLDKSGLPSDRFFAERPEGSVSTLKIQRTQQEDSAVYLCASSLRLAGYRTGELFFGEGSRLTVL.

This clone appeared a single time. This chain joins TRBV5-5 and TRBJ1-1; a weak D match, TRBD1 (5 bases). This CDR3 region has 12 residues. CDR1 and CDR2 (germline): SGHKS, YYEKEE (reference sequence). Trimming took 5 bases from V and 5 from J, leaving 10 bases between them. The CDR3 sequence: CASSQGGTEAFF. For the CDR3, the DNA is TGTGCCAGCAGTCAGGGAGGAACTGAAGCTTTCTTT. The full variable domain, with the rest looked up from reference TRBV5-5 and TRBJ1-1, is DAGVTQSPTHLIKTRGQQVTLRCSPISGHKSVSWYQQVLGQGPQFIFQYYEKEERGRGNFPDRFSARQFPNYSSELNVNALLLGDSALYLCASSQGGTEAFFGQGTRLTVV.

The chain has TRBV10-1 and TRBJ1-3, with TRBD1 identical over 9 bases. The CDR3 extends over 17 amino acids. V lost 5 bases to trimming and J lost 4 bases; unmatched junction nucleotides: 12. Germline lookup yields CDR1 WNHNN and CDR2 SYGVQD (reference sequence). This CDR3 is CASSPQAGQGFGNTIYF. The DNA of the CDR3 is TGCGCCAGCAGTCCCCAGGCGGGACAGGGTTTCGGAAACACCATATATTTT.

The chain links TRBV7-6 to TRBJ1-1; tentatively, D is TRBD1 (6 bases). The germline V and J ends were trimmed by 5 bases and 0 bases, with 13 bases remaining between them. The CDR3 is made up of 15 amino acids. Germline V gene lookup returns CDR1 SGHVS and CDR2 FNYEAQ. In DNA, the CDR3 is TGTGCCAGCAGCAGTCCCGGGACACTGAACACTGAAGCTTTCTTT. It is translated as CASSSPGTLNTEAFF.

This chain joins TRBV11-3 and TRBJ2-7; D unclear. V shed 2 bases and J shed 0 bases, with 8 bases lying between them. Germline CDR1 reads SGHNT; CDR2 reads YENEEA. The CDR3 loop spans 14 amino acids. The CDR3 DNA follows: TGTGCCAGCAGCTTAATAGCCCACTCCTACGAGCAGTACTTC. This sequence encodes CASSLIAHSYEQYF.

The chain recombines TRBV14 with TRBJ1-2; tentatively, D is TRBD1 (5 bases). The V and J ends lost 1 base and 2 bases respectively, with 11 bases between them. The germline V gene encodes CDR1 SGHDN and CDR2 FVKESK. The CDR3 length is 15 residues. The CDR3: CASSQVTRANYGYTF. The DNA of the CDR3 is TGTGCCAGCAGCCAAGTAACCAGGGCAAACTATGGCTACACCTTC.

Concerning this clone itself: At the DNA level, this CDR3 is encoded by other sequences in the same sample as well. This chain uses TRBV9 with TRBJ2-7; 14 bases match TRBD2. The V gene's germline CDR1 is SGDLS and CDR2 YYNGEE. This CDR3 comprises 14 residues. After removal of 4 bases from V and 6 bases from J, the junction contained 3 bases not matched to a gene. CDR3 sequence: CASSLGLAGAEQYF. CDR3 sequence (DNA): TGTGCCAGCAGCCTGGGACTAGCGGGGGCCGAGCAGTACTTC.

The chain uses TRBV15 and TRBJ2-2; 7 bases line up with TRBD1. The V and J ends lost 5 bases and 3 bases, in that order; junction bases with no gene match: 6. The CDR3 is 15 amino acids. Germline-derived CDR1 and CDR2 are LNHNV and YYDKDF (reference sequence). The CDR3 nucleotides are TGTGCCACCAGCCCCCGGGACAGAGACACCGGGGAGCTGTTTTTT. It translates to CATSPRDRDTGELFF.

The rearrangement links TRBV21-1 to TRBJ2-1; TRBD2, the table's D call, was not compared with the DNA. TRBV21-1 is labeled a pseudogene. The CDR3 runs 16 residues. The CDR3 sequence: CASSKPASGYYNEQFF. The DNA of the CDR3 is TGTGCCAGCAGCAAACCCGCTAGCGGGTACTACAATGAGCAGTTCTTC.

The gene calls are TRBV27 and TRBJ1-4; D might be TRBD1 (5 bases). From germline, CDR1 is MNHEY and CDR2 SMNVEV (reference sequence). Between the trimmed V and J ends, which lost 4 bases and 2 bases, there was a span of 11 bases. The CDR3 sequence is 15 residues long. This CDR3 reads CASSSRQSTNEKLFF. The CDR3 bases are TGTGCCAGCAGTTCCCGACAGAGCACTAATGAAAAACTGTTTTTT.

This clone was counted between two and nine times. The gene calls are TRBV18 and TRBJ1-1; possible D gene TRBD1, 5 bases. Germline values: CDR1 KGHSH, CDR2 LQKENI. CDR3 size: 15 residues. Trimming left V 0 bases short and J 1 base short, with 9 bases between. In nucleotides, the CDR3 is TGTGCCAGCTCACCACCACAGGTTGGGAACACTGAAGCTTTCTTT. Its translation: CASSPPQVGNTEAFF.

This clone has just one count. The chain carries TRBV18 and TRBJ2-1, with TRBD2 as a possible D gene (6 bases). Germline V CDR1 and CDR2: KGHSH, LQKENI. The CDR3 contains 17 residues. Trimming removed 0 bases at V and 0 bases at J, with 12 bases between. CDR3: CASSPPWTTSSYNEQFF. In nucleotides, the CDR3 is TGTGCCAGCTCACCACCGTGGACTACGAGCTCCTACAATGAGCAGTTCTTC.

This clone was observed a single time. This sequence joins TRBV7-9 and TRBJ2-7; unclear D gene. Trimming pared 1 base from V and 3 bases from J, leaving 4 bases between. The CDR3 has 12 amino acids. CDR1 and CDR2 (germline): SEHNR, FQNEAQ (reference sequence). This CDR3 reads CASSLVRYEQYF. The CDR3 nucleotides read TGTGCCAGCAGCTTAGTCCGCTACGAGCAGTACTTC.

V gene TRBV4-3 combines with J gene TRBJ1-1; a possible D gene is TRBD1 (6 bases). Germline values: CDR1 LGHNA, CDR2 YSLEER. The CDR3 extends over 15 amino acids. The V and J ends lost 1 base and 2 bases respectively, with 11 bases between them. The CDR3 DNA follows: TGCGCCAGCAGCCAAGTCTGGACAGCCAACACTGAAGCTTTCTTT. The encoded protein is CASSQVWTANTEAFF.

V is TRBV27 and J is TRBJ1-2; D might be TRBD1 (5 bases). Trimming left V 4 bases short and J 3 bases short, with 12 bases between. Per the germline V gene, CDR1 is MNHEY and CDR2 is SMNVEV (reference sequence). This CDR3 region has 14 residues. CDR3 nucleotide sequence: TGTGCCAGCAGTTCTCCAGGGAAGGACTATGGCTACACCTTC. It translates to CASSSPGKDYGYTF.

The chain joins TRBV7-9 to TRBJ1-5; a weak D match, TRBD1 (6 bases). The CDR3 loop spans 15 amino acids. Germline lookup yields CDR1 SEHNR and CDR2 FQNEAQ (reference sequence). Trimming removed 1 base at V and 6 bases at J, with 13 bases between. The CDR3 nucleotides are TGTGCCAGCAGCTTAGGGTCAGGGGCAGGTCAGCCCCAGCATTTT. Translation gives CASSLGSGAGQPQHF.

CDR3 in amino acids: CASSLGTGQPQHF. CDR3 bases: TGTGCCAGCAGCTTGGGGACAGGACAGCCCCAGCATTTT. The V and J genes are TRBV5-6 and TRBJ1-5, with 7 bases lining up with TRBD1. Germline lookup yields CDR1 SGHDT and CDR2 YYEEEE. The CDR3 contains 13 residues. The V and J ends lost 0 bases and 7 bases, in that order; junction bases with no gene match: 1.

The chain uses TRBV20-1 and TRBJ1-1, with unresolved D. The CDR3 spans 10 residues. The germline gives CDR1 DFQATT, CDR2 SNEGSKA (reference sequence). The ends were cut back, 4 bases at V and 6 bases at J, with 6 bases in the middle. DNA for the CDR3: TGCAGTGCTATCCCCGCTGAAGCTTTCTTT. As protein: CSAIPAEAFF.

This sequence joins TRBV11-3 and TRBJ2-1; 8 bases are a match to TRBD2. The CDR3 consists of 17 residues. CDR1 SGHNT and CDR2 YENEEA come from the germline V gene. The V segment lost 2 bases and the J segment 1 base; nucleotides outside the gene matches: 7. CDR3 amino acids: CASSLLSGSGSYNEQFF. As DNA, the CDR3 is TGTGCCAGCAGCTTACTAAGCGGGAGCGGATCCTACAATGAGCAGTTCTTC.

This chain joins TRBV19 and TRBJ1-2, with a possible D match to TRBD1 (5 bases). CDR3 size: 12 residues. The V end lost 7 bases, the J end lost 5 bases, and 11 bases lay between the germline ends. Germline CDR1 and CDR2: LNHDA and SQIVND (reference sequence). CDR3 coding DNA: TGTGCCAGTACCCAGGAGGGGTATGGCTACACCTTC. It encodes CASTQEGYGYTF.

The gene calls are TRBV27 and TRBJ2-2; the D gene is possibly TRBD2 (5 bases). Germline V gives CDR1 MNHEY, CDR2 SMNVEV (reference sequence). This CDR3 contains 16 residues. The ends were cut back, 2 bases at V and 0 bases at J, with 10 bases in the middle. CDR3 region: CASSLGGLANTGELFF. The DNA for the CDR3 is TGTGCCAGCAGTTTAGGCGGGCTCGCGAACACCGGGGAGCTGTTTTTT.

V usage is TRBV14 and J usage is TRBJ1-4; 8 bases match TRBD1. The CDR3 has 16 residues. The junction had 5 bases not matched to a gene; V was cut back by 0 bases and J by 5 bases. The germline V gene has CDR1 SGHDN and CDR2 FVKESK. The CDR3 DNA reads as TGTGCCAGCAGCCAAGACTGGACAGGGCCAAATGAAAAACTGTTTTTT. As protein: CASSQDWTGPNEKLFF. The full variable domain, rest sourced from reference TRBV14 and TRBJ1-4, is EAGVTQFPSHSVIEKGQTVTLRCDPISGHDNLYWYRRVMGKEIKFLLHFVKESKQDESGMPNNRFLAERTGGTYSTLKVQPAELEDSGVYFCASSQDWTGPNEKLFFGSGTQLSVL.